Each of the 26 T cell receptor beta chains below was sequenced from the same sample in a study of beta chain features in type 1 diabetes. The study's findings and limits: Shorter TCRB CDR3s, moderately but significantly so, marked every one of the four CD4+ subsets in Type 1 diabetes patients.

These TCRs' antigens remain unknown. The whole isolated RNA underwent reverse transcription, so sequencing captured expressed TCRB transcripts. Only in-frame clones appear in the TCRdb table, and some are missing; sequencing was by immunoSEQ multiplex PCR. This sample has 550,000 to 850,000 clones; around 15% occur once, and the top ten carry less than 0.025%. The specimen was naive CD4+ T cells from blood. The source is a man between 18 and 29 years old with type 1 diabetes.

This clone has more than one count but fewer than ten. V is TRBV5-1 and J is TRBJ2-1, with D possibly being TRBD2 (6 bases). The CDR3 runs to 17 residues. Per the germline V gene, CDR1 is SGHRS and CDR2 is YFSETQ. Trimming shortened V by 0 bases and J by 7 bases, and 20 bases separated the two germline ends. This CDR3 reads CASSLEVGAGGANEQFF. The CDR3 region has the DNA TGCGCCAGCAGCTTGGAAGTTGGGGCTGGCGGGGCTAATGAGCAGTTCTTC.

The gene calls are TRBV4-1 and TRBJ2-1; 7 positions match TRBD1. Germline assignment: CDR1 MGHRA and CDR2 YSYEKL. This CDR3 spans 15 amino acids. V dropped 4 bases and J dropped 5; count of bases not matched to a gene: 8. The CDR3 loop is CASSRPDRVNNEQFF. The DNA of the CDR3 is TGCGCCAGCAGCCGGCCCGACAGGGTGAACAATGAGCAGTTCTTC.

This clone occurred a few times. This chain joins TRBV19 and TRBJ1-1; 8 bases agree with TRBD1. From germline, CDR1 is LNHDA and CDR2 SQIVND (reference sequence). The CDR3 is 13 residues long. V gave up 7 bases and J gave up 7 bases; unmatched junction bases: 8. In nucleotides, the CDR3 is TGTGCCAGTACCTCCGGGACAGGCCGTGAAGCTTTCTTT. Amino acid sequence: CASTSGTGREAFF.

The chain combines TRBV10-3 with TRBJ2-1; 7 bases align to TRBD2. The CDR3 covers 20 residues. The V gene end was trimmed by 0 bases and the J gene end by 0 bases; junction bases not matched to a gene: 14. Germline CDR1 reads ENHRY; CDR2 reads SYGVKD. CDR3 sequence (DNA): TGTGCCATCAGTGAGTCGCGGGGAGGTGGAGCGGGAAGCTCCTACAATGAGCAGTTCTTC. Its translation: CAISESRGGGAGSSYNEQFF.

In this sample, this clone turned up a few times. The chain links TRBV30 to TRBJ1-1, with D hard to call. Deletions cut 0 bases from V and 4 bases from J, with 3 bases between. CDR3 length: 11 amino acids. Germline CDR1 and CDR2: GTSNPN and SVGIG (reference sequence). CDR3 protein: CAWSVTTEAFF. Here the CDR3 DNA reads TGTGCCTGGAGTGTCACCACTGAAGCTTTCTTT. The full variable domain, in which reference TRBV30 and TRBJ1-1 provide the parts outside the CDR3, is SQTIHQWPATLVQPVGSPLSLECTVEGTSNPNLYWYRQAAGRGLQLLFYSVGIGQISSEVPQNLSASRPQDRQFILSSKKLLLSDSGFYLCAWSVTTEAFFGQGTRLTVV.

This clone turned up a few times. Different DNA sequences within this sample yield the same CDR3. This chain uses TRBV5-1 with TRBJ2-3, with D unresolved. The CDR3 covers 14 residues. Germline assignment: CDR1 SGHRS and CDR2 YFSETQ. Trimming took 0 bases from V and 0 from J, leaving 5 bases between them. CDR3 coding DNA: TGCGCCAGCAGCTTGGCTGCGAGCACAGATACGCAGTATTTT. Amino acid sequence: CASSLAASTDTQYF.

V usage is TRBV5-1 and J usage is TRBJ1-2; D call uncertain. The CDR3 consists of 14 residues. Germline CDR1 reads SGHRS; CDR2 reads YFSETQ. Deletions cut 0 bases from V and 0 bases from J, with 6 bases between. The CDR3 reads CASSLDRTNYGYTF. The CDR3 region has the DNA TGCGCCAGCAGCTTGGACAGAACTAACTATGGCTACACCTTC.

This clone has more than one count but fewer than ten. This sample also contains other DNA sequences that code for the same CDR3. The chain has TRBV4-1 and TRBJ2-2; D gene uncertain. The CDR3 sequence is 12 residues long. Germline CDR1 and CDR2: MGHRA and YSYEKL. The V gene lost 3 bases and the J gene lost 6 bases, with 5 bases spanning the gap. This chain's CDR3 is CASSHAPGELFF. DNA for the CDR3: TGCGCCAGCAGCCATGCGCCCGGGGAGCTGTTTTTT.

This clone was recorded a few times. Other DNA sequences in the sample encode the same CDR3. The chain carries TRBV6-5 and TRBJ2-7, with D unresolved. This CDR3 region has 14 residues. Deletions cut 0 bases from V and 7 bases from J, with 13 bases between. The germline V gene encodes CDR1 MNHEY and CDR2 SVGAGI. Here the CDR3 reads CASSYSIPVGEQYF. In DNA, the CDR3 is TGTGCCAGCAGTTACTCGATCCCGGTGGGGGAGCAGTACTTC.

V is TRBV9 and J is TRBJ1-3; a weak D match, TRBD1 (6 bases). CDR3 length equals 16 residues. Germline V lookup: CDR1 SGDLS, CDR2 YYNGEE. Trimming took off 1 base at V and 2 bases at J, with 13 bases between the two ends. CDR3 in amino acids: CASSVRSEGAGNTIYF. The CDR3, as DNA: TGTGCCAGCAGCGTAAGATCGGAGGGGGCTGGAAACACCATATATTTT.

The chain carries TRBV28 and TRBJ2-7; D is unclear. CDR3 size: 13 residues. Germline V CDR1 and CDR2: MDHEN, SYDVKM. Trimming pared 3 bases from V and 0 bases from J, leaving 6 bases between. DNA of the CDR3: TGTGCCAGCAGTTTCAGGAACTCCTACGAGCAGTACTTC. Translated, it gives CASSFRNSYEQYF.

The chain has TRBV28 and TRBJ2-1; TRBD1 or TRBD2 may be the D gene (7 bases each). Germline V gene data show CDR1 as MDHEN and CDR2 as SYDVKM. Trimming removed 6 bases at V and 3 bases at J, with 12 bases between. This CDR3 spans 14 amino acids. CDR3: CASRGGGNYNEQFF. For the CDR3, the DNA is TGTGCCAGCAGGGGAGGGGGCAACTACAATGAGCAGTTCTTC.

This clone was picked up a small number of times. The DNA for the CDR3 is TGTGCCTGGAAGGCCTACCCCGGGAAGACTGAAGCTTTCTTT. Protein product: CAWKAYPGKTEAFF. The chain employs TRBV30 and TRBJ1-1; D is ambiguous. CDR1 and CDR2 from the germline V gene are GTSNPN and SVGIG (reference sequence). The CDR3 sequence is 14 residues long. The V end was cut by 4 bases, the J end by 5 bases, with 17 bases between.

This clone was recorded a few times. The rearrangement links TRBV10-3 to TRBJ2-5; no definite D call. The length of the CDR3 is 13 residues. Germline values: CDR1 ENHRY, CDR2 SYGVKD. V was shortened by 6 bases and J by 1 base, with 9 bases between the two germline ends. The CDR3 DNA is TGTGCCATCAGCCTCAGGTCCCAAGAGACCCAGTACTTC. It translates to CAISLRSQETQYF.

Here the CDR3 reads CAWSRTSRLTAFF. The CDR3 bases are TGTGCCTGGAGTAGGACATCCAGGTTGACAGCTTTCTTT. This chain uses TRBV30 with TRBJ1-1, with D possibly TRBD1 on 5 matching bases. Germline V CDR1 and CDR2: GTSNPN, SVGIG (reference sequence). V was pared by 2 bases and J by 10 bases, with 17 bases between. CDR3 length: 13 amino acids.

The sample holds a few counts of this clone. The chain combines TRBV2 with TRBJ2-2; D perhaps matches TRBD1 (7 bases). Per the germline V gene, CDR1 is SNHLY and CDR2 is FYNNEI. The CDR3 covers 14 residues. V was cut by 8 bases and J by 5 bases, with 15 bases left in between. In DNA, the CDR3 is TGTGCCAGCTACTGGACAGGAGGGACCGGGGAGCTGTTTTTT. This encodes CASYWTGGTGELFF. The full variable domain, in which reference TRBV2 and TRBJ2-2 provide the parts outside the CDR3, is EPEVTQTPSHQVTQMGQEVILRCVPISNHLYFYWYRQILGQKVEFLVSFYNNEISEKSEIFDDQFSVERPDGSNFTLKIRSTKLEDSAMYFCASYWTGGTGELFFGEGSRLTVL.

The gene calls are TRBV7-2 and TRBJ2-1; D is unresolved. Trimming took 5 bases from V and 6 from J, leaving 11 bases between them. This CDR3 comprises 13 residues. Germline V gene data show CDR1 as SGHTA and CDR2 as FQGNSA. CDR3 region: CASSRTMGNEQFF. As DNA, the CDR3 is TGTGCCAGCAGCAGAACGATGGGCAATGAGCAGTTCTTC.

This clone was seen a handful of times. V and J are TRBV14 and TRBJ2-7; no definite D call. From germline, CDR1 is SGHDN and CDR2 FVKESK. The CDR3 is 14 amino acids. V was clipped by 2 bases and J by 4 bases, with 12 bases between them. CDR3 residues: CASSQPKTWYEQYF. Here the CDR3 DNA reads TGTGCCAGCAGCCAACCTAAAACGTGGTACGAGCAGTACTTC.

The sample holds a few counts of this clone. The J gene is TRBJ2-2, the V gene TRBV14; D not certain. This CDR3 contains 14 residues. The germline V gene has CDR1 SGHDN and CDR2 FVKESK. V lost 2 bases and J 2 bases, leaving 6 bases between the germline ends. The DNA of the CDR3 is TGTGCCAGCAGCCAACACGAAAACACCGGGGAGCTGTTTTTT. Amino acids: CASSQHENTGELFF.

This clone was seen a single time. The chain joins TRBV27 to TRBJ2-1; D might be TRBD1 or TRBD2, each matching 5 bases. Germline loops: CDR1 MNHEY, CDR2 SMNVEV (reference sequence). The CDR3 contains 15 residues. With 4 bases removed from V and 0 bases from J, the gap between germline ends came to 10 bases. The CDR3 is CASSWGRTSYNEQFF. The CDR3 coding sequence is TGTGCCAGCAGTTGGGGACGGACCTCCTACAATGAGCAGTTCTTC.

A few counts support this clone. The chain combines TRBV18 with TRBJ2-2; D gene unclear. The CDR3 runs 12 residues. The germline V gene encodes CDR1 KGHSH and CDR2 LQKENI. The V end lost 2 bases, the J end lost 6 bases, and 4 bases lay between the germline ends. The CDR3 bases are TGTGCCAGCTCACCAGAGCCCGGGGAGCTGTTTTTT. Translated, it gives CASSPEPGELFF. The whole variable domain, filled in from reference TRBV18 and TRBJ2-2, reads NAGVMQNPRHLVRRRGQEARLRCSPMKGHSHVYWYRQLPEEGLKFMVYLQKENIIDESGMPKERFSAEFPKEGPSILRIQQVVRGDSAAYFCASSPEPGELFFGEGSRLTVL.

This clone occurred a few times. This chain joins TRBV29-1 and TRBJ1-1; D gene unclear. The CDR3 contains 14 residues. Germline V gives CDR1 SQVTM, CDR2 ANQGSEA. Trimming stripped 4 bases from V and 2 bases from J, with 14 bases between. CDR3 loop: CSVAKQLTNTEAFF. As DNA, the CDR3 is TGCAGCGTTGCTAAGCAACTCACTAACACTGAAGCTTTCTTT.

This sequence joins TRBV7-9 and TRBJ2-7, with a tentative D call TRBD2 (6 bases). Germline CDR1 and CDR2: SEHNR and FQNEAQ (reference sequence). Trimming took off 2 bases at V and 2 bases at J, with 10 bases between the two ends. The CDR3 length is 14 residues. CDR3 in DNA: TGTGCCAGCAGCTTAATGGGGGGACCCTACGAGCAGTACTTC. The encoded protein is CASSLMGGPYEQYF.

This clone was seen a handful of times. The chain recombines TRBV5-1 with TRBJ1-4, with D possibly being TRBD1 (5 bases). The CDR3 consists of 14 residues. The germline V gene encodes CDR1 SGHRS and CDR2 YFSETQ. The ends were cut back, 4 bases at V and 8 bases at J, with 15 bases in the middle. The CDR3 loop is CASSQRDPVEKLFF. The CDR3 DNA reads TGCGCCAGCAGCCAGAGGGACCCTGTGGAAAAACTGTTTTTT.

V and J are TRBV28 and TRBJ1-1, with TRBD1 matching over 10 bases. The CDR3 length is 16 residues. V lost 6 bases and J lost 1; bases outside the gene matches: 8. The germline gives CDR1 MDHEN, CDR2 SYDVKM. The DNA of the CDR3 is TGTGCCAGCAGGCCTCCCGGGACAGGGGAGAACACTGAAGCTTTCTTT. Residues: CASRPPGTGENTEAFF.

The genes are TRBV20-1 and TRBJ2-7; tentative D call: TRBD2 (6 bases). Per the germline V gene, CDR1 is DFQATT and CDR2 is SNEGSKA (reference sequence). Trimming removed 5 bases at V and 6 bases at J, with 8 bases between. The CDR3 totals 10 residues. For the CDR3, the DNA is TGCAGTGCTGGGGGGAGCGAGCAGTACTTC. It yields the protein CSAGGSEQYF.